This T cell receptor beta chain emerged from a study of T cell repertoires in cytomegalovirus infection. In its sample, this clonotype was seen a few times. The target antigen is unknown. This CDR3 comprises 15 residues. The trim removed 2 bases at V and 6 bases at J, leaving 7 bases unmatched. Germline V gene sequence: CDR1 SGHTA, CDR2 FQGNSA. Each CDR3 protein is one row after TCRdb ran MiXCR on the reads. The top ten hold about 14% of the sample, which has around 300,000 distinct CDR3 sequences, 25% seen once. The material was cultured PBMCs, obtained from culture after CMV antigen stimulation. This TCR was recovered from a human donor in good health (CMV status not recorded). Some clones in this sample may be carry-over from other donors' samples. The V call is TRBV7-2, the J call TRBJ2-5, with 9 bases that match TRBD1. The CDR3 loop is CASSLPDRGQKTQYF. The CDR3, as DNA: TGTGCCAGCAGCTTACCGGACAGGGGACAAAAGACCCAGTACTTC.